The 25 T cell receptor beta chains reported below all come from one sample, sequenced in a study of blood T cell repertoires in COVID-19. Using immunoSEQ multiplex PCR, the repertoire was profiled, and TCRdb retains in-frame clones only, with some absent. The top ten clones hold about 10% of a sample with 70,000 to 80,000 clones, around four fifths of them seen once. The sequencing input was peripheral blood. Source of these receptors: a human donor in a cohort sampled during active COVID-19.

The chain recombines TRBV6-5 with TRBJ2-7, with 8 bases aligning to TRBD1. Trimming at V came to 6 bases and at J to 9 bases, leaving 13 bases not matched to a gene. The CDR3 contains 14 residues. Germline V gene lookup returns CDR1 MNHEY and CDR2 SVGAGI. CDR3 amino acids: CASRTGQVGDWQYF. CDR3 nucleotides: TGTGCCAGCAGGACGGGACAGGTTGGAGACTGGCAGTACTTC.

The table lists this clone with a count of one. This rearrangement joins TRBV5-1 to TRBJ1-5; 12 bases agree with TRBD1. The CDR3 runs to 15 residues. Germline V gives CDR1 SGHRS, CDR2 YFSETQ. Unmatched junction bases numbered 6, after V lost 4 bases and J lost 7 bases. CDR3 nucleotides: TGCGCCAGCAGCCTTACCGGGACAGGGGGCCAGCCCCAGCATTTT. Its protein product is CASSLTGTGGQPQHF.

The V call is TRBV5-1, the J call TRBJ2-1; TRBD2 matches 11 bases. The CDR3 is 15 amino acids. V trimming: 2 bases; J trimming: 9 bases; junction bases outside the gene matches: 7. The germline CDR1 and CDR2 sequences are SGHRS and YFSETQ. The CDR3, as DNA: TGCGCCAGCAGCTTATTAGCGGGGGGGCGAGGTGAGCAGTTCTTC. Its translation: CASSLLAGGRGEQFF.

The chain links TRBV27 to TRBJ2-1, with D possibly being TRBD2 (5 bases). The CDR3 is made up of 14 amino acids. The V gene lost 4 bases and the J gene lost 6 bases, with 13 bases spanning the gap. The germline V gene has CDR1 MNHEY and CDR2 SMNVEV (reference sequence). CDR3 in amino acids: CASSSPPGGNEQFF. DNA for the CDR3: TGTGCCAGCAGTTCCCCCCCCGGAGGCAATGAGCAGTTCTTC.

This sequence joins TRBV19 and TRBJ1-5; TRBD1 aligns across 9 bases. The trim removed 6 bases at V and 1 base at J, leaving 7 bases unmatched. This CDR3 has 16 residues. Germline values: CDR1 LNHDA, CDR2 SQIVND (reference sequence). DNA of the CDR3: TGTGCCAGTAGGCCCTTGGACAGGGGAAGCAATCAGCCCCAGCATTTT. Its translation: CASRPLDRGSNQPQHF.

V is TRBV4-1 and J is TRBJ2-7; 9 bases map to TRBD1. V lost 2 bases and J lost 1; bases outside the gene matches: 6. In germline, CDR1 is MGHRA, CDR2 YSYEKL. This CDR3 contains 16 residues. CDR3 residues: CASSQHLGTGSYEQYF. For the CDR3, the DNA is TGCGCCAGCAGCCAACATCTCGGGACAGGGTCCTACGAGCAGTACTTC.

This clone was seen a handful of times. V and J are TRBV2 and TRBJ2-5; 7 nucleotides line up with TRBD2. The CDR3 is 13 amino acids. Germline lookup yields CDR1 SNHLY and CDR2 FYNNEI. The V and J ends lost 7 bases and 3 bases, in that order; junction bases with no gene match: 5. CDR3 amino acids: CASKTSPKETQYF. The CDR3, as DNA: TGTGCCAGCAAGACTAGCCCTAAAGAGACCCAGTACTTC.

The rearrangement links TRBV5-1 to TRBJ2-2, with TRBD2 identical over 7 bases. Looked up from germline, CDR1 is SGHRS and CDR2 is YFSETQ. This CDR3 is built from 15 residues. V was pared by 0 bases and J by 5 bases, with 4 bases of the junction left unmatched. DNA of the CDR3: TGCGCCAGCAGCTTGGGGGCCGGGAGGACCGGGGAGCTGTTTTTT. It specifies CASSLGAGRTGELFF.

The chain links TRBV12-5 to TRBJ1-3, with TRBD1 matching 9 bases. This CDR3 has 16 residues. Germline V gene lookup returns CDR1 LGHNT and CDR2 FRNRAP. With 2 bases clipped from V and 4 bases from J, the junction kept 6 bases outside the gene matches. The CDR3 is CASGLRGTGSGNTIYF. DNA of the CDR3: TGTGCTAGTGGTTTGCGTGGGACAGGGTCGGGAAACACCATATATTTT.

The rearrangement joins TRBV9 to TRBJ2-5; weak D call: TRBD2 (5 bases). This CDR3 comprises 14 residues. Germline lookup yields CDR1 SGDLS and CDR2 YYNGEE. V lost 3 bases, J lost 2 bases, and 11 bases lay in between. CDR3 DNA: TGTGCCAGCAGCGGCGGAGGCAGTCAAGAGACCCAGTACTTC. Encoded protein: CASSGGGSQETQYF.

The V call is TRBV3-1 (or the pseudogene TRBV3-2), the J call TRBJ2-5; D unresolved. CDR3 size: 13 residues. Trimming stripped 3 bases from V and 5 bases from J, with 10 bases between. Germline CDR1 is LGHDT and CDR2 is YNNKEL (reference sequence). The CDR3 DNA reads as TGTGCCAGCAGCCATGGGCAGCTGGAGACCCAGTACTTC. As protein: CASSHGQLETQYF.

The chain employs TRBV2 and TRBJ2-5; D remains ambiguous. The germline V and J ends were trimmed by 3 bases and 1 base, with 9 bases remaining between them. CDR1 is SNHLY, CDR2 FYNNEI, per germline. The CDR3 contains 14 residues. Here the CDR3 DNA reads TGTGCCAGCAGTGATAAGTCGGTCCAAGAGACCCAGTACTTC. Protein: CASSDKSVQETQYF.

The rearrangement links TRBV6-2 or TRBV6-3 to TRBJ1-1, with D possibly matching TRBD1 (6 bases). The CDR3 covers 17 residues. Trimming shortened V by 0 bases and J by 0 bases, and 14 bases separated the two germline ends. Per the germline V gene, CDR1 is MNHEY and CDR2 is SVGEGT. CDR3 DNA sequence: TGTGCCAGCAGTTACTCTCGAGGGGGACCAATGAACACTGAAGCTTTCTTT. Amino acids: CASSYSRGGPMNTEAFF.

This chain joins TRBV25-1 and TRBJ2-7, with a weak D call TRBD1 (5 bases). CDR1 and CDR2 from the germline V gene are MGHDK and SYGVNS. The CDR3 totals 14 residues. Trimming removed 0 bases from V and 2 bases from J, with 8 bases in between. The chain's CDR3 is CASSEYTGPYEQYF. The CDR3 DNA sequence: TGTGCCAGCAGTGAATATACAGGCCCCTACGAGCAGTACTTC.

The chain joins TRBV2 to TRBJ1-5; weak D call: TRBD1 (6 bases). The CDR3 loop spans 15 amino acids. V gave up 11 bases and J gave up 7 bases, with 24 bases separating them. The germline V gene has CDR1 SNHLY and CDR2 FYNNEI. The CDR3 nucleotides are TGTGCCTGCAACAGGGAGGGAGTAATCGGGCAGCCCCAGCATTTT. Its translation is CACNREGVIGQPQHF.

The chain has TRBV6-6 and TRBJ2-7, with 9 bases lining up with TRBD2. V was clipped by 5 bases and J by 2 bases; unmatched bases: 7. Germline V lookup: CDR1 MNHNY, CDR2 SVGAGI (reference sequence). The CDR3 loop spans 15 amino acids. The chain's CDR3 is CASSMSGRPPYEQYF. CDR3 DNA sequence: TGTGCCAGCAGTATGAGCGGGAGGCCCCCCTACGAGCAGTACTTC.

The chain carries TRBV5-4 and TRBJ2-7; TRBD1 matches at 10 bases. Per germline, CDR1 SGHNT and CDR2 YYREEE (reference sequence). This CDR3 region has 17 residues. V lost 3 bases to trimming and J lost 2 bases; unmatched junction nucleotides: 11. CDR3 in amino acids: CASSSPRPGQGAYEQYF. CDR3 DNA sequence: TGTGCCAGCAGCTCCCCACGTCCCGGACAGGGGGCCTACGAGCAGTACTTC.

The chain carries TRBV6-5 and TRBJ2-5, with D hard to call. Trimming stripped 5 bases from V and 5 bases from J, with 6 bases between. Germline V gene sequence: CDR1 MNHEY, CDR2 SVGAGI. The CDR3 contains 11 residues. The CDR3 region has the DNA TGTGCCAGCAGTCCCCGGGAGACCCAGTACTTC. Amino acid sequence: CASSPRETQYF.

V is TRBV18 and J is TRBJ2-2; weak D call: TRBD2 (5 bases). Per the germline V gene, CDR1 is KGHSH and CDR2 is LQKENI. Trimming pared 2 bases from V and 0 bases from J, leaving 7 bases between. This CDR3 has 15 residues. CDR3 DNA: TGTGCCAGCTCACCAGAGGGTCCGAACACCGGGGAGCTGTTTTTT. It specifies CASSPEGPNTGELFF.

The chain links TRBV3-1 (or the pseudogene TRBV3-2) to TRBJ2-7; D may be TRBD2 (6 bases). V lost 1 base and J lost 1, with 14 bases in between. Germline CDR1 LGHDT, CDR2 YNNKEL (reference sequence). The CDR3 is 16 amino acids. CDR3 amino acids: CASSQGGAPGSYEQYF. The CDR3 bases are TGTGCCAGCAGCCAAGGCGGGGCCCCCGGATCCTACGAGCAGTACTTC.

The chain has TRBV5-4 and TRBJ2-3, with D tentatively TRBD2 (6 bases). Germline V gives CDR1 SGHNT, CDR2 YYREEE (reference sequence). The V gene lost 5 bases and the J gene lost 0 bases, with 13 bases spanning the gap. The length of the CDR3 is 15 residues. CDR3 protein: CASRVTGASTDTQYF. Written as DNA, the CDR3 is TGTGCCAGCAGGGTTACGGGAGCGAGCACAGATACGCAGTATTTT.

The rearrangement joins TRBV20-1 to TRBJ2-5, with D tentatively TRBD2 (7 bases). There are 14 residues in the CDR3. CDR1 and CDR2 from the germline V gene are DFQATT and SNEGSKA (reference sequence). Trimming left V 3 bases short and J 5 bases short, with 16 bases between. Written as DNA, the CDR3 is TGCAGTGCTAGTCCCGGGGGGCTGGGGGAGACCCAGTACTTC. This sequence encodes CSASPGGLGETQYF.

Judged by abundance, this clone is medium-sized. The genes are TRBV3-1 (or the pseudogene TRBV3-2) and TRBJ2-7, with TRBD2 identical over 10 bases. The J segment lost 0 bases and the V segment lost 5 bases, leaving 7 bases of the junction unmatched. This CDR3 has 16 amino acids. Germline-derived CDR1 and CDR2 are LGHDT and YNNKEL (reference sequence). The CDR3 DNA is TGTGCCAGCAGCGCCGGACTAGCGGAGCCCTCCTACGAGCAGTACTTC. Translating gives CASSAGLAEPSYEQYF.

The chain is built from TRBV5-1 and TRBJ2-7; the match to TRBD2 covers 11 bases. This CDR3 is 15 amino acids long. The ends lost 3 bases at V and 6 bases at J; junction bases unmatched: 8. The V gene's germline CDR1 is SGHRS and CDR2 YFSETQ. In DNA, the CDR3 is TGCGCCAGCAGCTCGACGGTAGCGGGAGGGCGCGAGCAGTACTTC. Translating gives CASSSTVAGGREQYF.

The V call is TRBV4-1, the J call TRBJ2-3, with D possibly TRBD2 on 6 matching bases. Germline V gives CDR1 MGHRA, CDR2 YSYEKL. The ends were cut back, 1 base at V and 3 bases at J, with 14 bases in the middle. CDR3 length: 16 residues. The CDR3 region is CASSQGTKARTDTQYF. The CDR3 bases are TGCGCCAGCAGCCAAGGGACTAAGGCGAGGACAGATACGCAGTATTTT.